The entry below gives a single TCR beta chain sequence along with its context. Its antigen is unknown. Participants comprised healthy donors of bone marrow. The data belong to a study of cytomegalovirus exposure and HLA in healthy donors. Study conclusions and caveats: An analysis was carried out at a later point. It showed that HLA-associated TCR beta chains were more clonally expanded than equally common non-associated chains. The likely explanation for a cluster of highly shared sequence variants was sequencing artifact. Most TCR sequences were seen very rarely across donors, but some public TCRs occurred in many.

Both 60 Vbeta primers and 13 Jbeta primers went into the PCR. This table comes from immunoSEQ multiplex PCR, and its TCRdb copy is limited to in-frame clones, with some not included. The data contain over 150,000 clones, approximately 78% of them singletons. This CDR3 is built from 13 residues. V shed 10 bases, J shed 5 bases, and the junction held 6 bases outside the gene matches. Germline assignment: CDR1 ENHRY and CDR2 SYGVKD. The rearrangement links TRBV10-3 to TRBJ2-7; TRBD2 matches 12 bases. The sequence derives from a woman aged 45-65 years in good health and CMV-seropositive. The sequenced sample was PBMCs. CDR3 sequence: CATSSGRENEQYF. The CDR3 DNA follows: TGTGCCACCTCTAGCGGGAGGGAAAACGAGCAGTACTTC.